These 17 T cell receptor beta chains were all obtained from the same sample, sequenced in a study of cytomegalovirus exposure and HLA in healthy donors. 60 Vbeta and 13 Jbeta primers were used in PCR. TCRdb keeps only in-frame clones here, not all; method: immunoSEQ multiplex PCR. The sample has about 100,000 clones. The sequencing sample was made of PBMCs. The source of these receptors is a man aged 50 to 59 in good health and CMV-seronegative.

The J gene is TRBJ1-1, the V gene TRBV7-6; weak D call: TRBD1 (5 bases). The CDR3 spans 14 residues. CDR1 is SGHVS, CDR2 FNYEAQ, per germline. Deletions cut 1 base from V and 3 bases from J, with 9 bases between. The CDR3 nucleotides are TGTGCCAGCAGCTTAGGTGGGGGGTACACTGAAGCTTTCTTT. Its protein product is CASSLGGGYTEAFF. The full variable domain, completed using reference TRBV7-6 and TRBJ1-1, is GAGVSQSPRYKVTKRGQDVALRCDPISGHVSLYWYRQALGQGPEFLTYFNYEAQQDKSGLPNDRFSAERPEGSISTLTIQRTEQRDSAMYRCASSLGGGYTEAFFGQGTRLTVV.

The chain joins TRBV18 to TRBJ1-4; a possible D gene is TRBD1 (6 bases). Germline CDR1 KGHSH, CDR2 LQKENI. V shed 3 bases and J shed 0 bases, with 14 bases lying between them. The CDR3 extends over 17 amino acids. The CDR3 DNA is TGTGCCAGCTCACCGAAGGACAGTCTTGCAACTAATGAAAAACTGTTTTTT. It codes for CASSPKDSLATNEKLFF.

This chain joins TRBV11-3 and TRBJ1-1; D call uncertain. The CDR3 has 13 amino acids. Per germline, CDR1 SGHNT and CDR2 YENEEA. V lost 0 bases and J lost 10, with 12 bases in between. In DNA, the CDR3 is TGTGCCAGCAGCTTAGATCCAGAGCGACGAGCTTTCTTT. Translated: CASSLDPERRAFF.

V gene TRBV19 combines with J gene TRBJ1-6; D uncertain. The CDR3 extends over 16 amino acids. Trimming took 5 bases from V and 4 from J, leaving 15 bases between them. Germline CDR1 and CDR2: LNHDA and SQIVND (reference sequence). The CDR3 is CASSPRHGTYNSPLHF. As DNA, the CDR3 is TGTGCCAGTAGTCCCAGACATGGAACATATAATTCACCCCTCCACTTT. The full variable domain, with the rest looked up from reference TRBV19 and TRBJ1-6, is DGGITQSPKYLFRKEGQNVTLSCEQNLNHDAMYWYRQDPGQGLRLIYYSQIVNDFQKGDIAEGYSVSREKKESFPLTVTSAQKNPTAFYLCASSPRHGTYNSPLHFGNGTRLTVT.

CDR3 sequence: CASSYPSGTGVYEQYF. The CDR3 DNA sequence: TGTGCCAGCAGTTACCCTTCCGGGACAGGGGTATACGAGCAGTACTTC. This chain uses TRBV6-5 with TRBJ2-5; 10 nucleotides align to TRBD1. The DNA end is a closer match to TRBJ2-7, so the J assignment may be wrong. The CDR3 has 16 amino acids. Germline lookup yields CDR1 MNHEY and CDR2 SVGAGI.

The J gene is TRBJ1-2, the V gene TRBV6-1; TRBD1 matches at 11 bases. This CDR3 contains 14 residues. The germline V gene has CDR1 MNHNS and CDR2 SASEGT. J was trimmed by 8 bases and V by 8 bases; bases with no gene match: 10. Here the CDR3 DNA reads TGTGCCAGCGGGTGGGACAGGGGGACCTCCGGCTACACCTTC. Encoded protein: CASGWDRGTSGYTF.

This chain uses TRBV11-2 with TRBJ2-7; 9 nucleotides line up with TRBD1. The germline V gene has CDR1 SGHAT and CDR2 FQNNGV. This CDR3 contains 14 residues. The V gene end was trimmed by 6 bases and the J gene end by 6 bases; junction bases not matched to a gene: 9. The CDR3, as DNA: TGTGCCAGCAGGGAAACCGGGACAGGGCCCGAGCAGTACTTC. This sequence encodes CASRETGTGPEQYF.

The rearrangement links TRBV30 to TRBJ1-5; unclear D gene. Trimming pared 1 base from V and 2 bases from J, leaving 15 bases between. The V gene's germline CDR1 is GTSNPN and CDR2 SVGIG (reference sequence). This CDR3 spans 16 amino acids. CDR3 in amino acids: CAWSDGLPGGNQPQHF. The CDR3 bases are TGTGCCTGGAGTGATGGACTCCCGGGCGGCAATCAGCCCCAGCATTTT.

This chain joins TRBV29-1 and TRBJ2-4; D not resolved. V lost 4 bases, J lost 6 bases, and 10 bases lay in between. The CDR3 runs to 12 residues. Germline V gene sequence: CDR1 SQVTM, CDR2 ANQGSEA. For the CDR3, the DNA is TGCAGCGTTGTTATGGAGAGAAACATTCAGTACTTC. Its protein is CSVVMERNIQYF.

This rearrangement joins TRBV25-1 to TRBJ2-1; the match to TRBD2 covers 9 bases. Germline trimming cut 4 bases from V and 4 bases from J; bases unmatched to any gene: 5. Germline V gene lookup returns CDR1 MGHDK and CDR2 SYGVNS. CDR3 length: 15 amino acids. The CDR3 DNA sequence: TGTGCCAGCAGTGTACAGACTAGCGGTTACAATGAGCAGTTCTTC. Amino acid sequence: CASSVQTSGYNEQFF.

This chain joins TRBV4-3 and TRBJ2-6; D not certain. The germline V gene encodes CDR1 LGHNA and CDR2 YSLEER. CDR3 size: 16 residues. The V end was cut by 4 bases, the J end by 3 bases, with 13 bases between. In DNA, the CDR3 is TGCGCCAGCAGCCCGGTCGGGTTTGGTGGGGCCAACGTCCTGACTTTC. Translating gives CASSPVGFGGANVLTF.

This rearrangement joins TRBV27 to TRBJ1-4; D is ambiguous. V lost 3 bases and J lost 4, with 9 bases in between. The CDR3 runs 14 residues. The germline V gene encodes CDR1 MNHEY and CDR2 SMNVEV (reference sequence). The CDR3 nucleotides are TGTGCCAGCAGTTTGAGACGGGTTAATGAAAAACTGTTTTTT. This encodes CASSLRRVNEKLFF.

The CDR3 sequence is CASSQVYAKETQYF. DNA for the CDR3: TGCGCCAGCAGCCAAGTGTATGCGAAAGAGACCCAGTACTTC. V usage is TRBV4-1 and J usage is TRBJ2-5; no reliable D call. CDR3 length: 14 amino acids. With 1 base removed from V and 3 bases from J, the gap between germline ends came to 9 bases. Germline V gene sequence: CDR1 MGHRA, CDR2 YSYEKL.

V usage is TRBV6-5 and J usage is TRBJ2-2, with a possible D match to TRBD2 (6 bases). The ends were cut back, 3 bases at V and 3 bases at J, with 8 bases in the middle. The CDR3 loop spans 14 amino acids. Germline assignment: CDR1 MNHEY and CDR2 SVGAGI. The CDR3 protein is CASSYWGDTGELFF. DNA of the CDR3: TGTGCCAGCAGTTATTGGGGGGACACCGGGGAGCTGTTTTTT.

The CDR3 region has the DNA TGTGCCAGTAGTAGCCTCGACAGGGACTACACCGGGGAGCTGTTTTTT. The encoded protein is CASSSLDRDYTGELFF. The chain couples TRBV19 to TRBJ2-2, with D perhaps TRBD1 (7 bases). This CDR3 spans 16 amino acids. Trimming shortened V by 4 bases and J by 3 bases, and 15 bases separated the two germline ends. Germline CDR1 and CDR2: LNHDA and SQIVND (reference sequence).

This rearrangement joins TRBV5-6 to TRBJ2-7, with 8 bases that match TRBD1. The trim removed 2 bases at V and 2 bases at J, leaving 9 bases unmatched. This CDR3 is 16 amino acids long. Germline CDR1 and CDR2: SGHDT and YYEEEE. This CDR3 reads CASSFGQGALAYEQYF. In nucleotides, the CDR3 is TGTGCCAGCAGCTTCGGCCAGGGGGCCTTGGCCTACGAGCAGTACTTC.

The V call is TRBV5-6, the J call TRBJ1-2; D not certain. The V end lost 3 bases, the J end lost 4 bases, and 19 bases lay between the germline ends. Germline V gives CDR1 SGHDT, CDR2 YYEEEE. CDR3 length: 16 amino acids. CDR3 nucleotides: TGTGCCAGCAGCTACTACTCGCGTTCGGGTCCCTATGGCTACACCTTC. Its translation: CASSYYSRSGPYGYTF.